One sample yielded the 21 T cell receptor beta chains listed below, sequenced in a study of breast tumors, draining lymph nodes, adjacent tissues. Breast cancer patients provided tissue from their axillary draining lymph nodes. Using its own MiXCR run on the multiplex PCR reads, TCRdb lists one record per CDR3 protein. Of some 140,000 distinct CDR3 sequences in the sample, about 20% were seen once. The specimen sequenced was axillary lymph node tissue. The receptors derive from a female donor with breast cancer. Some clones in this sample may be carry-over from other donors' samples.

At least ten counts were recorded for this clonotype. CDR3 in DNA: TGTGCCAGCACCATACGGGGGGCCGGGGAGCTGTTTTTT. It is translated as CASTIRGAGELFF. The V call is TRBV7-2, the J call TRBJ2-2; 7 nucleotides match TRBD2. From germline, CDR1 is SGHTA and CDR2 FQGNSA. The CDR3 sequence is 13 residues long. The V and J ends lost 7 bases and 6 bases, in that order; junction bases with no gene match: 5.

This clonotype was observed many times. The CDR3 region has the DNA TGTGCCTGGAGGGCTGGACAGGGTATCCCCTACGAGCAGTACTTC. Translating it yields CAWRAGQGIPYEQYF. The J gene is TRBJ2-7, the V gene TRBV30; 8 bases fit TRBD1. Germline V gene sequence: CDR1 GTSNPN, CDR2 SVGIG (reference sequence). V lost 3 bases to trimming and J lost 2 bases; unmatched junction nucleotides: 9. CDR3 length: 15 residues.

As to this clonotype: A read error may explain this, as a much larger clone is one base away. V and J are TRBV28 and TRBJ1-4, with D perhaps TRBD1 (5 bases). Germline V lookup: CDR1 MDHEN, CDR2 SYDVKM. The length of the CDR3 is 14 residues. As DNA, the CDR3 is TGTGCCAGCAGTTTAGGGGCGTCCTATGAAAAACTGCTTTTT. This gives the protein CASSLGASYEKLLF.

This clonotype was observed many times. The gene calls are TRBV12-3 or TRBV12-4 and TRBJ1-6; tentative D call: TRBD1 (5 bases). CDR3 length: 15 residues. Trimming left V 5 bases short and J 3 bases short, with 11 bases between. CDR3 nucleotides: TGTGCCAGCAGTCCGGGACCGCTCTATAATTCACCCCTCCACTTT. Its translation: CASSPGPLYNSPLHF.

This clonotype has at least ten counts. The chain has TRBV7-2 and TRBJ2-7; D remains unclear. The CDR3 consists of 14 residues. Trimming left V 5 bases short and J 6 bases short, with 17 bases between. In germline, CDR1 is SGHTA, CDR2 FQGNSA. CDR3 amino acids: CASSPSRQVGEQYF. As DNA, the CDR3 is TGTGCCAGCAGCCCCAGCCGGCAGGTTGGCGAGCAGTACTTC.

As to this clonotype: This may be a read error: a much more frequent sequence differs by one nucleotide. The chain combines TRBV6-1 with TRBJ1-2; D is ambiguous. Per germline, CDR1 MNHNS and CDR2 SASEGT. CDR3 length: 14 residues. The V and J ends lost 9 bases and 8 bases respectively, with 22 bases between them. CDR3 bases: TGTGCCAGTCGTGGGCAGGAAGCTACGAGGGGCTACACCTTC. Its protein is CASRGQEATRGYTF.

This clonotype was found many times. The chain couples TRBV2 to TRBJ2-3, with TRBD2 matching over 13 bases. The germline V gene has CDR1 SNHLY and CDR2 FYNNEI. V dropped 8 bases and J dropped 0; count of bases not matched to a gene: 11. This CDR3 region has 18 residues. The CDR3 loop reads CASGTQTSGRPSTDTQYF. Written as DNA, the CDR3 is TGTGCCAGCGGGACCCAGACTAGCGGGAGGCCTAGCACAGATACGCAGTATTTT.

This clonotype occurred once. A much bigger clone sits one base away, suggesting this may be a read error. This chain links TRBV11-2 with TRBJ2-3, with a possible D match to TRBD1 (6 bases). CDR1 and CDR2 from the germline V gene are SGHAT and FQNNGV. The CDR3 sequence is 17 residues long. CDR3 DNA sequence: TGTGCCTGCAGCCCAGTTTCTTGGACAGCACGCACAGATACGCAGTATTTT. Residues: CACSPVSWTARTDTQYF.

This clonotype was counted many times. Written as DNA, the CDR3 is TGTGCCAGCAGCGTTGGAACAGGGCCGTACGAGCAGTACTTC. Protein: CASSVGTGPYEQYF. This chain links TRBV9 with TRBJ2-7; possibly TRBD1 for D (6 bases). Deletions cut 2 bases from V and 4 bases from J, with 13 bases between. Germline lookup yields CDR1 SGDLS and CDR2 YYNGEE. This CDR3 comprises 14 residues.

This clonotype was counted many times. A junction end diverges from the germline sequence, so it may reflect a read error. The DNA for the CDR3 is TGCAGTGCTCGAGACTATCGCGGTGAGATATTCGATGAGCAGTTCTTC. Its protein is CSARDYRGEIFDEQFF. The chain is built from TRBV20-1 and TRBJ2-1, with a tentative D call TRBD2 (5 bases). The CDR3 is 16 residues long. From germline, CDR1 is DFQATT and CDR2 SNEGSKA (reference sequence).

The chain joins TRBV6-5 to TRBJ2-7; TRBD1 aligns across 8 bases. Germline loops: CDR1 MNHEY, CDR2 SVGAGI. J gave up 4 bases and V 2 bases, and 4 bases lay outside the gene matches. This CDR3 has 14 residues. This CDR3 is CASSYGRGLYEQYF. The CDR3 nucleotides are TGTGCCAGCAGTTACGGCAGGGGGCTGTACGAGCAGTACTTC.

This clonotype was counted only a few times. This chain links TRBV18 with TRBJ2-2; D call uncertain. The CDR3 sequence is 15 residues long. Germline CDR1 is KGHSH and CDR2 is LQKENI. The ends were cut back, 4 bases at V and 0 bases at J, with 9 bases in the middle. The CDR3 region is CASSQSVANTGELFF. In nucleotides, the CDR3 is TGTGCCAGCTCACAGAGCGTCGCGAACACCGGGGAGCTGTTTTTT.

This clonotype was found many times. V gene TRBV20-1 combines with J gene TRBJ2-1; 10 bases align to TRBD2. CDR3 length: 13 amino acids. CDR1 and CDR2 from the germline V gene are DFQATT and SNEGSKA (reference sequence). V lost 5 bases, J lost 6 bases, and 4 bases stayed unmatched. CDR3 nucleotides: TGCAGTGCTGTACTAGCGGGACTCAATGAGCAGTTCTTC. Protein product: CSAVLAGLNEQFF.

A note on this clonotype: One base away lies a much larger clone, so this may be a sequencing read error. The chain uses TRBV12-3 or TRBV12-4 and TRBJ2-1, with TRBD2 matching 8 bases. The CDR3 consists of 15 residues. V lost 5 bases to trimming and J lost 6 bases; unmatched junction nucleotides: 9. The CDR3 loop is CASSLLPLAGNEQFF. The CDR3 DNA sequence: TGTGCCAGCAGTCTCCTCCCGCTAGCGGGCAATGAGCAGTTCTTC.

This clonotype showed up many times. V usage is TRBV19 and J usage is TRBJ2-7; 7 bases fit TRBD1. The CDR3 has 16 amino acids. Trimming at V came to 3 bases and at J to 3 bases, leaving 11 bases not matched to a gene. Germline V lookup: CDR1 LNHDA, CDR2 SQIVND (reference sequence). The CDR3 DNA reads as TGTGCCAGTAGTATTGCAGACAGGGTAATTAACTACGAGCAGTACTTC. Amino acid sequence: CASSIADRVINYEQYF.

This clonotype has only one observation. A much larger clone lies a single base off, so this may be a read error. Given the absence of the conserved phenylalanine or tryptophan at the CDR3 end, a read error is likely. The gene calls are TRBV5-6 and TRBJ2-7; possible D gene TRBD1, 6 bases. This CDR3 is 15 amino acids long. Germline assignment: CDR1 SGHDT and CDR2 YYEEEE. V was shortened by 4 bases and J by 0 bases, with 14 bases between the two germline ends. The CDR3 DNA reads as TGTGCCAGCAGCGGAAACGTACAGGGCTCCTACGAGCAGTACCTC. It encodes CASSGNVQGSYEQYL.

This clonotype appeared many times. The chain recombines TRBV5-6 with TRBJ2-5; D tentatively fits TRBD1 or TRBD2 (6 bases each). CDR1 and CDR2 (germline): SGHDT, YYEEEE. The V gene lost 2 bases and the J gene lost 6 bases, with 11 bases spanning the gap. The CDR3 is made up of 13 amino acids. The CDR3 DNA follows: TGTGCCAGCAGCTTCGGGGGCGCAAAGACCCAGTACTTC. Translated: CASSFGGAKTQYF.

The chain combines TRBV20-1 with TRBJ2-7; D is unclear. The CDR3 runs 13 residues. V lost 0 bases, J lost 6 bases, and 12 bases lay in between. Germline CDR1 DFQATT, CDR2 SNEGSKA (reference sequence). CDR3 sequence reads: CSARDPDTAEQYF. The DNA of the CDR3 is TGCAGTGCTAGAGATCCGGATACAGCCGAGCAGTACTTC.

About this clonotype: Here the CDR3 omits its conserved ending phenylalanine or tryptophan, so a read error is the likely source. The chain recombines TRBV6-5 with TRBJ1-1; tentatively, D is TRBD1 (5 bases). Trimming pared 7 bases from V and 1 base from J, leaving 19 bases between. CDR3 length: 16 residues. Germline CDR1 MNHEY, CDR2 SVGAGI. The CDR3 is CASIGRAREGNTEAFI. The CDR3 DNA reads TGTGCCAGCATTGGCAGGGCCCGTGAGGGGAACACTGAAGCTTTCATT.

This clonotype was seen many times. The chain carries TRBV9 and TRBJ2-5; D possibly corresponds to TRBD2 (7 bases). The CDR3 is made up of 16 amino acids. V lost 0 bases, J lost 5 bases, and 17 bases lay in between. Looked up from germline, CDR1 is SGDLS and CDR2 is YYNGEE. The CDR3 region has the DNA TGTGCCAGCAGCGTAGTGGGGGGGGGCCTAGGTGAGACCCAGTACTTC. Translated, it gives CASSVVGGGLGETQYF.

This clonotype showed up just a few times. The J gene is TRBJ2-3, the V gene TRBV30, with D unresolved. There are 13 residues in the CDR3. The ends were cut back, 1 base at V and 5 bases at J, with 10 bases in the middle. Germline CDR1 and CDR2: GTSNPN and SVGIG (reference sequence). CDR3 coding DNA: TGTGCCTGGAGTGAAGGGTTCGGAGATACGCAGTATTTT. Amino acid sequence: CAWSEGFGDTQYF.